The rows below give T cell receptor beta chains drawn from one sample of a study of control samples from healthy donors and cancer patients. Measured with immunoSEQ multiplex PCR; TCRdb has only the in-frame clones, and not every one. The table lists tens of thousands of clones, around nine tenths of them singletons. The sample taken for sequencing was PBMCs. The receptors come from a man in his sixties with colorectal cancer. CDR3s include the opening cysteine and the closing phenylalanine or tryptophan. D genes are given only for firm matches. Clone size is shown for a subset of rows, as once, few, many or a class of expanded clone.

J | V | D | size | length | DNA | CDR3
TRBJ2-5 | TRBV7-2 | TRBD2 | NA | 15 | TGTGCCAGCAGCCTATCACTAGCGGACCAAGAGACCCAGTACTTC | CASSLSLADQETQYF
TRBJ1-5 | TRBV6-5 | NA | NA | 13 | TGTGCCAGCACTAGGGAGAGGGATCAGCCCCAGCATTTT | CASTRERDQPQHF
TRBJ2-3 | TRBV18 | NA | NA | 14 | TGTGCCAGCTCACCAATCCGAAGCACAGATACGCAGTATTTT | CASSPIRSTDTQYF
TRBJ2-1 | TRBV7-9 | NA | NA | 14 | TGTGCCAGCAGCGACCCCAGCTCCTACAATGAGCAGTTCTTC | CASSDPSSYNEQFF
TRBJ2-5 | TRBV9 | TRBD2 | once | 14 | TGTGCCAGCAGCGCCGGGGGGTGGCAAGAGACCCAGTACTTC | CASSAGGWQETQYF
TRBJ1-2 | TRBV13 | NA | NA | 13 | TGTGCCAGCCGTACTACCAGTAACTATGGCTACACCTTC | CASRTTSNYGYTF
TRBJ1-1 | TRBV18 | NA | NA | 12 | TGTGCCAGCTCATCGGCGAGGGAGGGAGCTTTCTTT | CASSSAREGAFF
TRBJ1-1 | TRBV25-1 | NA | NA | 15 | TGTGCCAGCAGTGAATTAGACAGCGGGCCCTGGGGAGCTTTCTTT | CASSELDSGPWGAFF
TRBJ2-3 | TRBV18 | NA | few | 14 | TGTGCCAGCTCAACGGGAGTTGGCACAGATACGCAGTATTTT | CASSTGVGTDTQYF
TRBJ2-2 | TRBV10-3 | TRBD1 | once | 14 | TGTGCCATCAGGGACAGGGGGGACACCGGGGAGCTGTTTTTT | CAIRDRGDTGELFF
TRBJ2-7 | TRBV11-2 | NA | NA | 14 | TGTGCCAGCAGCTTTACATCGGGCAACTACGAGCAGTACTTC | CASSFTSGNYEQYF
TRBJ1-1 | TRBV5-1 | TRBD1 | NA | 14 | TGCGCCAGCAGGACGGGACAGAAGAACACTGAAGCTTTCTTT | CASRTGQKNTEAFF
TRBJ1-6 | TRBV19 | TRBD1 | NA | 14 | TGTGCCAGTAGCGACAGGGGCCCCAATTCACCCCTCCACTTT | CASSDRGPNSPLHF
TRBJ2-7 | TRBV2 | TRBD1 | NA | 14 | TGTGCCATCGGCCGGGACAGGCACTCCTACGAGCAGTACTTC | CAIGRDRHSYEQYF
TRBJ2-5 | TRBV2 | NA | once | 11 | TGTGCCAGCAGTCGGGATGTAGGCCAGTACTTC | CASSRDVGQYF
TRBJ2-1 | TRBV24-1 | NA | NA | 16 | TGTGCCACCAGTCTACCTTCCGTCTACTCCTACAATGAGCAGTTCTTC | CATSLPSVYSYNEQFF
TRBJ1-6 | TRBV7-2 | NA | NA | 13 | TGTGCCAGCAGCGCACAGTGGAATTCACCCCTCCACTTT | CASSAQWNSPLHF
TRBJ1-5 | TRBV6-2/TRBV6-3 | NA | NA | 14 | TGTGCCAGCAGTTCAGGGACGGGTCGGGAGCCCCAGCATTTT | CASSSGTGREPQHF
TRBJ2-1 | TRBV7-3 | TRBD2 | NA | 14 | TGTGCCAGCAGCAAGACTAGCGGGGTCGATGAGCAGTTCTTC | CASSKTSGVDEQFF
TRBJ1-2 | TRBV3-1/TRBV3-2 | TRBD1 | NA | 15 | TGTGCCAGCAGCCAAGATCAAGGGGGCATCGGTGGCTACACCTTC | CASSQDQGGIGGYTF
TRBJ2-3 | TRBV5-4 | NA | NA | 16 | TGTGCCAGCAGCTTCTCCTTGGGGCCGAGCACAGATACGCAGTATTTT | CASSFSLGPSTDTQYF
TRBJ2-3 | TRBV3-1/TRBV3-2 | NA | NA | 13 | TGTGCCAGCAGCCAAGGCTCGGCGGATACGCAGTATTTT | CASSQGSADTQYF
TRBJ2-7 | TRBV12-3/TRBV12-4 | NA | NA | 13 | TGTGCCAGCAGTCCCTATGATCTGGCCGAGCAGTACTTC | CASSPYDLAEQYF
TRBJ1-2 | TRBV12-3/TRBV12-4 | NA | NA | 13 | TGTGCCAGCAGTCTCGGACAGCTATATGGCTACACCTTC | CASSLGQLYGYTF
TRBJ2-7 | TRBV12-3/TRBV12-4 | TRBD1 | few | 13 | TGTGCCAGCAGCCCGGACAGGGGATACGAGCAGTACTTC | CASSPDRGYEQYF
TRBJ2-1 | TRBV5-8 | TRBD1 | NA | 15 | TGTGCCAGCAGCTTGTGGGGACAGTCCTACAATGAGCAGTTCTTC | CASSLWGQSYNEQFF
TRBJ2-5 | TRBV5-1 | TRBD2 | NA | 15 | TGCGCCAGCTCCAGACTAGCGGGGGGGGCCGAGACCCAGTACTTC | CASSRLAGGAETQYF
TRBJ2-3 | TRBV7-8 | NA | NA | 13 | TGTGCCAGCAGCCCTGGACCCGAGGATACGCAGTATTTT | CASSPGPEDTQYF
TRBJ1-1 | TRBV11-3 | TRBD1 | NA | 14 | TGTGCCAGCAGCTCGACAGGGCTGAACACTGAAGCTTTCTTT | CASSSTGLNTEAFF
TRBJ1-2 | TRBV28 | NA | NA | 13 | TGTGCCAGCAGTACCGGGAGTTTGTATGGCTACACCTTC | CASSTGSLYGYTF
TRBJ1-5 | TRBV30 | NA | once | 15 | TGTGCCTGGAGTGGTGGGGGGTATAGCAATCAGCCCCAGCATTTT | CAWSGGGYSNQPQHF
TRBJ1-6 | TRBV19 | TRBD1 | NA | 14 | TGTGCCAGTAGCCGGGACAGGGTTAATTCACCCCTCCACTTT | CASSRDRVNSPLHF
TRBJ2-7 | TRBV5-4 | NA | NA | 13 | TGTGCCAGCAGCTTAGGATGGAGCCGCGAGCAGTACTTC | CASSLGWSREQYF
TRBJ1-1 | TRBV2 | NA | NA | 15 | TGTGCCAGCAGTGACCCCGGAGGGTCTAGCACTGAAGCTTTCTTT | CASSDPGGSSTEAFF
TRBJ1-4 | TRBV19 | NA | NA | 13 | TGTGCCAGTACACCGGGGGGCAATGAAAAACTGTTTTTT | CASTPGGNEKLFF
TRBJ2-5 | TRBV7-6 | TRBD1 | NA | 16 | TGTGCCAGCAGCTTAGCATCGGGACAGGGGGGGGAGACCCAGTACTTC | CASSLASGQGGETQYF
TRBJ2-6 | TRBV4-1 | NA | NA | 17 | TGCGCCAGCAGCCAAGCCCCAACAGCGTCTGGGGCCAACGTCCTGACTTTC | CASSQAPTASGANVLTF
TRBJ2-7 | TRBV5-4 | TRBD1 | NA | 15 | TGTGCCAGCAGCTCAAACCGGGACAGGGACCACGAGCAGTACTTC | CASSSNRDRDHEQYF
TRBJ2-1 | TRBV7-9 | NA | NA | 13 | TGTGCCAGCAGTCTCGGGGGGCTGGATGAGCAGTTCTTC | CASSLGGLDEQFF
TRBJ2-2 | TRBV7-9 | NA | NA | 14 | TGTGCCAGCAGCTTAGGGACAGTTACCGGGGAGCTGTTTTTT | CASSLGTVTGELFF
TRBJ1-5 | TRBV6-5 | NA | NA | 14 | TGTGCCAGCAGAGAGTTTAACTCTGGGCAGCCCCAGCATTTT | CASREFNSGQPQHF
TRBJ2-2 | TRBV24-1 | TRBD2 | NA | 14 | TGTGCCACCAGTGTTAGCGGGGGGACCGGGGAGCTGTTTTTT | CATSVSGGTGELFF
TRBJ2-7 | TRBV5-1 | NA | NA | 12 | TGCGCCAGCAGCCGAGACACGGTCGAGCAGTACTTC | CASSRDTVEQYF
TRBJ2-7 | TRBV4-1 | NA | NA | 15 | TGCGCCAGCAGCCCTAGTTTAATATCCTCCTACGAGCAGTACTTC | CASSPSLISSYEQYF
TRBJ1-1 | TRBV7-2 | NA | NA | 14 | TGTGCCAGCAGCTTAGTCAGGGGGAACACTGAAGCTTTCTTT | CASSLVRGNTEAFF
TRBJ1-3 | TRBV6-2/TRBV6-3 | NA | NA | 14 | TGTGCCAGCACCCCGGAAACTTCTGGAAACACCATATATTTT | CASTPETSGNTIYF